The clone carrying this TCR beta chain was counted at least ten times. The V segment lost 6 bases and the J segment 4 bases; nucleotides outside the gene matches: 4. CDR1 is SQVTM and CDR2 is ANQGSEA in the germline V gene. The CDR3 totals 12 residues. This sample was taken from a study of T-cell reconstitution after alpha-beta-depleted transplantation in children. A library of TCRbeta sequences, prepared with unique molecular identifiers, was generated. TCRdb passed the PCR reads through MiXCR, listing each CDR3 protein once. The sample lists approximately 500,000 distinct CDR3 sequences; over 9.5% were seen once.

This chain uses TRBV29-1 with TRBJ2-7, with 9 positions matching TRBD1. The sample consisted of PBMCs, taken before TCRalphabeta/CD19-depleted stem cell transplant. The TCR originated in a child aged 2-9 years with inherited bone marrow failure, due to receive a stem cell transplant. The CDR3 DNA sequence: TGCAGCGTGGGACAGGGTACATACGAGCAGTACTTC. This codes for CSVGQGTYEQYF.